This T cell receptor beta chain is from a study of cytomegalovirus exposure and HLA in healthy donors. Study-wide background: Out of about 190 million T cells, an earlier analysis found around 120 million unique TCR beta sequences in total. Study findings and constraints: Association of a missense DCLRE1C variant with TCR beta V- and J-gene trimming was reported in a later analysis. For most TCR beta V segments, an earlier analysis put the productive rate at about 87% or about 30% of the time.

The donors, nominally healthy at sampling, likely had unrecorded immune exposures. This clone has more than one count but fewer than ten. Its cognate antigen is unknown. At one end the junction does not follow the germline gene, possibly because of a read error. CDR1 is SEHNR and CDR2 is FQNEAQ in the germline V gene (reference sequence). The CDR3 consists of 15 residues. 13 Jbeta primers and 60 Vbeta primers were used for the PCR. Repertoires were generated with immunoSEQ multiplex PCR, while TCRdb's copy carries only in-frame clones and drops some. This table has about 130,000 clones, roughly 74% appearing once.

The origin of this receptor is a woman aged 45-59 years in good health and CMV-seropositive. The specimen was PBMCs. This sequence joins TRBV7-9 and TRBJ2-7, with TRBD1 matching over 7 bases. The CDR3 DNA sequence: TGTTCCAGCAGCACTGGACAGGTAGGGGAATACGAGCAGTACTTC. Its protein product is CSSSTGQVGEYEQYF.